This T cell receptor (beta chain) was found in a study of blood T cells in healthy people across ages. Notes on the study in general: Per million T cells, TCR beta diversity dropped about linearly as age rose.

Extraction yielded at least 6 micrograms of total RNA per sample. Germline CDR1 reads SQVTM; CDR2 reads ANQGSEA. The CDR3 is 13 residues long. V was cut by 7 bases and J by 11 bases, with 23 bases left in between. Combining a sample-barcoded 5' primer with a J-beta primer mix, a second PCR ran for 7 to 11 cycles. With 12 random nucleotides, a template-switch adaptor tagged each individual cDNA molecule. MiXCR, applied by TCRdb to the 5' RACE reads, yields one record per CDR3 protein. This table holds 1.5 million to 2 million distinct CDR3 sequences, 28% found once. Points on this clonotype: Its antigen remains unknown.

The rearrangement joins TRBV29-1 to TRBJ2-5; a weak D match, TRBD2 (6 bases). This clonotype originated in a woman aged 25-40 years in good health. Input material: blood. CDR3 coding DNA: TGCAGCGCGGGGACTGAGAGACGAAATGAGCAGTACTTC. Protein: CSAGTERRNEQYF.